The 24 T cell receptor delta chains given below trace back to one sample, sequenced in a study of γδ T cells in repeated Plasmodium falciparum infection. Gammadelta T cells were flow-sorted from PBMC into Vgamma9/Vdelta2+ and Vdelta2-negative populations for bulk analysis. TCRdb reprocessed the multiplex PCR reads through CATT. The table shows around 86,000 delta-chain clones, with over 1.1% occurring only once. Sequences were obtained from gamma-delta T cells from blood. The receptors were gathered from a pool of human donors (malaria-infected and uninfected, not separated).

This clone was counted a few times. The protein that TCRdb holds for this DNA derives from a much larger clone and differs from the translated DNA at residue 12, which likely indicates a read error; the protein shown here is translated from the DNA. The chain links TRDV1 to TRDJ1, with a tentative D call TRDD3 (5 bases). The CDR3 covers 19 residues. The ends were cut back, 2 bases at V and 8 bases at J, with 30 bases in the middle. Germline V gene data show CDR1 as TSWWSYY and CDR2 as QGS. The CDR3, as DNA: TGTGCTCTTGGGGAATGGGGTTTACTTTCGGATGCTTCAACTAACAAACTCATCTTT. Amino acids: CALGEWGLLSDASTNKLIF.

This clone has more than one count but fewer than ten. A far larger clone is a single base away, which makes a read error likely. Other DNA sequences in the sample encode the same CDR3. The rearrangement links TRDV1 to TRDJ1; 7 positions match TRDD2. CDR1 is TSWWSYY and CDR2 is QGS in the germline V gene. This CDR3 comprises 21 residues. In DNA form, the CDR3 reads TGTGCTCTTGGGGAACCTATTCCTACCCAGCGGGATGAAGGTCCCACCGATAAGCTCATCTTT. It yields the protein CALGEPIPTQRDEGPTDKLIF.

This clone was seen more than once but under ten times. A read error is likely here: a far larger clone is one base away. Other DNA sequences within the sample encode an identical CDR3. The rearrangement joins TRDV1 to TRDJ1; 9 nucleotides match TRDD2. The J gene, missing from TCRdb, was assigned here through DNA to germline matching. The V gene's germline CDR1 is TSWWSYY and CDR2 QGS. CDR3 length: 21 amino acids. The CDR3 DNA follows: TGTGCCCTTGGGGAACCCCTTCCTACAACTCGCTGGGCCGAGTACACCGATAAACTCATCTTT. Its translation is CALGEPLPTTRWAEYTDKLIF.

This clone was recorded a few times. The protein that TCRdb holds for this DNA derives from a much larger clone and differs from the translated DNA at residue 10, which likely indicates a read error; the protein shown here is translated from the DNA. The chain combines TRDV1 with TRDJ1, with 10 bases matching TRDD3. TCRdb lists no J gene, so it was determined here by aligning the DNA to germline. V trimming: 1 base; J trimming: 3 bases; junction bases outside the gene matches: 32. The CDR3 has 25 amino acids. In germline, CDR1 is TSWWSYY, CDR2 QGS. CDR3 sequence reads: CALGEPSWRTPADRVLGDTSDKLIF. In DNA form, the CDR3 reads TGTGCTCTTGGGGAACCCTCTTGGCGAACCCCTGCGGACAGAGTTTTGGGGGATACATCCGATAAACTCATCTTT.

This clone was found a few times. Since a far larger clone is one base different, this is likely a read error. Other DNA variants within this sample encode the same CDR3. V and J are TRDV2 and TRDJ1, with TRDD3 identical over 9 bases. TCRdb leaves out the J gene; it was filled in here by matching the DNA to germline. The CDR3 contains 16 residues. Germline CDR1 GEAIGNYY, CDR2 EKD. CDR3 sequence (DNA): TGTGCCTGCGACACCGGGACTGGGGGAAACACCGATAAACTCATCTTT. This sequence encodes CACDTGTGGNTDKLIF.

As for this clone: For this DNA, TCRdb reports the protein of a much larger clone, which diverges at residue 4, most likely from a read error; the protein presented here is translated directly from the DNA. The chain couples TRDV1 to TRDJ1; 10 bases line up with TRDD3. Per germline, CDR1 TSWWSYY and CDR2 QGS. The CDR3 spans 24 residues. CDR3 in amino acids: CALRELFPTWTGGWGKRGTDKLIF. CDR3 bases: TGTGCTCTTAGGGAACTGTTTCCTACATGGACTGGGGGATGGGGAAAGAGGGGCACCGATAAACTCATCTTT.

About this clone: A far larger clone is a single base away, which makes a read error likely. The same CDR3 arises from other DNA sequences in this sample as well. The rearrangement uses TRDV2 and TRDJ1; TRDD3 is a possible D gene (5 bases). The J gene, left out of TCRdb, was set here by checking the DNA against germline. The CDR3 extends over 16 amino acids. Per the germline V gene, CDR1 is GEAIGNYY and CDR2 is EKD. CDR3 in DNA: TGCGCCTGTGACACCCTGGGATCTAAGTACACCGATAAACTCATCTTT. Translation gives CACDTLGSKYTDKLIF.

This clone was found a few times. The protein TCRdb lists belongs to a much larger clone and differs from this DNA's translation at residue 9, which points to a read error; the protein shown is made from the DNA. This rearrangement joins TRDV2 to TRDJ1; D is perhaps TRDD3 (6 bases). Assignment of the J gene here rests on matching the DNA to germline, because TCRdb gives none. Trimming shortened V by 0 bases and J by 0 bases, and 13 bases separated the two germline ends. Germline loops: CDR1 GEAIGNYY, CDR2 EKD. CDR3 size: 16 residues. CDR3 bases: TGTGCCTGTGACACCGTGGGGGCTACTAACACCGATAAACTCATCTTT. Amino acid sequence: CACDTVGATNTDKLIF.

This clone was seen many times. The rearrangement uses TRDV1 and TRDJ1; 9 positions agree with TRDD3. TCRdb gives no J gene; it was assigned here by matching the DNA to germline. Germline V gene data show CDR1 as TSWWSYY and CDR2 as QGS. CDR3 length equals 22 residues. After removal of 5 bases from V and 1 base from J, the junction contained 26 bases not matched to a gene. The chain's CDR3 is CALGTIGYTRRWGIRSTDKLIF. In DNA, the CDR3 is TGTGCTCTTGGGACAATCGGGTACACCCGAAGATGGGGGATAAGAAGCACCGATAAACTCATCTTT.

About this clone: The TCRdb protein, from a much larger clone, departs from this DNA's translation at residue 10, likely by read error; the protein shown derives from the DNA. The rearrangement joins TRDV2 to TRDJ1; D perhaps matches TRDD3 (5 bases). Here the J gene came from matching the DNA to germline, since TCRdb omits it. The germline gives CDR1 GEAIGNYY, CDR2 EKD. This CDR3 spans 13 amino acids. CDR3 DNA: TGTGCCTGTGACGGTTGGGGAACCGATGAACTCATCTTT. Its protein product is CACDGWGTDELIF.

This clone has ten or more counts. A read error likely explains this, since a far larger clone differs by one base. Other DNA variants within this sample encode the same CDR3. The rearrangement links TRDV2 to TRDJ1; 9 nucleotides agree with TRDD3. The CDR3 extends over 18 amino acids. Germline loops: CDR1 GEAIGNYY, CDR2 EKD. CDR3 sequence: CACDPLTGGRPYTDKLIF. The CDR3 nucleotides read TGTGCCTGTGATCCCCTTACTGGGGGACGACCGTACACCGATAAGCTCATCTTT.

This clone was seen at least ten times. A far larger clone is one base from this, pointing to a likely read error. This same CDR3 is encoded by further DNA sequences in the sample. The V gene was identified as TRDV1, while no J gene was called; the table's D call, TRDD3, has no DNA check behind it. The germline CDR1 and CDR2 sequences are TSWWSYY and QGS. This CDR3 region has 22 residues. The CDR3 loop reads CALGGPGRPSYAPTGGYAGLIF. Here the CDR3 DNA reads TGTGCTCTTGGGGGACCGGGTCGGCCTTCCTACGCCCCTACTGGGGGATACGCGGGCCTCATCTTT.

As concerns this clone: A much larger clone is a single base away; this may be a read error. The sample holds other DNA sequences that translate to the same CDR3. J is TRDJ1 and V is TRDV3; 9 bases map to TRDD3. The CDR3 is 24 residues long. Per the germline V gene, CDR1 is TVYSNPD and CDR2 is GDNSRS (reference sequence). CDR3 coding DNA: TGTGCCCTTAGAGTGGGTTCCAGCTGGGGGATCCCTTGGTCATTATCCGACTACACCGATAAACTCATCTTT. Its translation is CALRVGSSWGIPWSLSDYTDKLIF.

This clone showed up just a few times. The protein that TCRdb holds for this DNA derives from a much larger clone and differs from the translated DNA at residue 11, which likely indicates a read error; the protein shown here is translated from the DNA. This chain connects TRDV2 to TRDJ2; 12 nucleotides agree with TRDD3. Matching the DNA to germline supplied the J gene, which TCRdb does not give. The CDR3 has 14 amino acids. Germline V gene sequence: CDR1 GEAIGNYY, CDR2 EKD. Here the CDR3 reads CACDPLGDTAKLFF. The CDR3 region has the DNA TGTGCCTGTGATCCACTGGGGGATACAGCAAAACTCTTCTTT.

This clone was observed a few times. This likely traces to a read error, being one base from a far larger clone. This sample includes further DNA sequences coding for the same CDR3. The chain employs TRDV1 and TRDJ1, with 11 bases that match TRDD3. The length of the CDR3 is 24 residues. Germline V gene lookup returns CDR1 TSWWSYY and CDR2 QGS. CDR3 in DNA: TGTGCTCTTGGGGAATGCCCCCTTCTTTTCTCTAGGTCCACGTTACTGGGGGATAAATATAAACTCATTTTT. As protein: CALGECPLLFSRSTLLGDKYKLIF.

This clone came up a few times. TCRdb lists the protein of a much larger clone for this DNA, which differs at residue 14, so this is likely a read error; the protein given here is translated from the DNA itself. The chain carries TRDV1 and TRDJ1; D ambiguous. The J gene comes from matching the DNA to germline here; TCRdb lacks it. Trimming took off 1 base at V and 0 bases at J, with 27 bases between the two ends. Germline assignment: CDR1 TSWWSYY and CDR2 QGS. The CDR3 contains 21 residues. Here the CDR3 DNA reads TGTGCTCTTGGGGAACCCAGCCTTAGGTTTGATAAAAGCCCGTACACCGATAAACTCATCTTT. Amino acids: CALGEPSLRFDKSPYTDKLIF.

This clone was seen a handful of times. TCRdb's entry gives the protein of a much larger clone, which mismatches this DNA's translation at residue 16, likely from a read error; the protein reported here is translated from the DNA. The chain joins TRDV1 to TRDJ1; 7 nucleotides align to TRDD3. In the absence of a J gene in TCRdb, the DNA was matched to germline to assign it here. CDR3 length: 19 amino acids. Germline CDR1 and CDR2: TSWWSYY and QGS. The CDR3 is CALGDGVLWLGAHTDRLIF. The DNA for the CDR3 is TGTGCTCTTGGGGATGGAGTCCTATGGCTGGGGGCGCACACCGATAGACTCATCTTT.

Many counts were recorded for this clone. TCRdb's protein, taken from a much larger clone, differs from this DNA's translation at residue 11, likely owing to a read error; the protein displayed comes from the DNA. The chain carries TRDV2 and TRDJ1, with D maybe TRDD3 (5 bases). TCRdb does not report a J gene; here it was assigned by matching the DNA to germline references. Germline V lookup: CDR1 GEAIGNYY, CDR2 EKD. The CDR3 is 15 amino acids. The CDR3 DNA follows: TGTGCCTGTGACCAAATTTCCCGGGGAACCGGTAAACTCATCTTT. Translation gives CACDQISRGTGKLIF.

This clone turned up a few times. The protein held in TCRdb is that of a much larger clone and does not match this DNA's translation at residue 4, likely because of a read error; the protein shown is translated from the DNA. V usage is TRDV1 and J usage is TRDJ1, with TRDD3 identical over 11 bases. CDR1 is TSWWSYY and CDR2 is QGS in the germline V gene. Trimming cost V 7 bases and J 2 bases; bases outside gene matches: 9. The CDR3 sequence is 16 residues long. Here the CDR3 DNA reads TGTGCTCTTGTGGAGCTCAACTGGGGGATAACCGATAAACTCATCTTT. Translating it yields CALVELNWGITDKLIF.

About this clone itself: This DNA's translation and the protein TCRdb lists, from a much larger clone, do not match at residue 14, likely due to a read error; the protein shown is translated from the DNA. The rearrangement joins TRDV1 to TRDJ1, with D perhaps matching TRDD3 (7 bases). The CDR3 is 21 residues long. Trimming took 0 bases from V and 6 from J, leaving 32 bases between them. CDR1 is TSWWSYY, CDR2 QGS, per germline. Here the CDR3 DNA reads TGTGCTCTTGGGGAACTACTCCTACGTGGCTCTGGGGGCCACTCCCCCCATAAACTCATCTTT. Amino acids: CALGELLLRGSGGHSPHKLIF.

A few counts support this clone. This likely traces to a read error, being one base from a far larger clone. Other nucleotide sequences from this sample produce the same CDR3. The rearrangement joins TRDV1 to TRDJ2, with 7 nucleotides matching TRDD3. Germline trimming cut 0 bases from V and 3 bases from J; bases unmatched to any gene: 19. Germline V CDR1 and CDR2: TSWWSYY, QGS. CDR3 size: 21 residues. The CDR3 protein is CALGELSLRGWGSALTAQLFF. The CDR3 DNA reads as TGTGCTCTTGGGGAACTGTCCCTACGGGGGTGGGGGAGTGCTCTGACAGCACAACTCTTCTTT.

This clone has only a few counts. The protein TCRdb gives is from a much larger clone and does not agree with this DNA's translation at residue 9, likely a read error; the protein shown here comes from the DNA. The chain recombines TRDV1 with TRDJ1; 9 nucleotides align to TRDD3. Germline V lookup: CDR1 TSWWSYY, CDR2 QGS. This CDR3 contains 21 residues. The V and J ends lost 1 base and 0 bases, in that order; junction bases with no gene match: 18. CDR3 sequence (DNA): TGTGCTCTTGGGGAACAATCCGGGTGCTGGGGGATCTCCTCTGACACCGATAAACTCATCTTT. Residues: CALGEQSGCWGISSDTDKLIF.

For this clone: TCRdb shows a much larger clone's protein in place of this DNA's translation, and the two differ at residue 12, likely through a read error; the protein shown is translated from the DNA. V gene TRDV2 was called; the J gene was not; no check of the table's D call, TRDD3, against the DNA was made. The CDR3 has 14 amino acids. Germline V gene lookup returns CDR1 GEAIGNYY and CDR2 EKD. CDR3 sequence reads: CACDELGDSSKPIF. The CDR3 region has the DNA TGTGCCTGTGACGAACTGGGGGATTCGAGTAAACCCATCTTT.

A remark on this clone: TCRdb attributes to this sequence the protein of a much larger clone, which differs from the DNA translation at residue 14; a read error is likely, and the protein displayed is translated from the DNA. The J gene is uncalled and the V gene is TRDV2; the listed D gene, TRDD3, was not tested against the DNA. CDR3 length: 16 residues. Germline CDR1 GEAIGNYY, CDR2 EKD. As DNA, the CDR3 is TGTGCCTGTGACAGAGGGGGGATAACGTACACCGATAAACACATCTTT. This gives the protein CACDRGGITYTDKHIF.